The TCR beta chain under discussion was sequenced for a study of technical replicates of blood from a few donors. Trimming cost V 5 bases and J 10 bases; bases outside gene matches: 13. The CDR3 is 15 amino acids. Germline lookup yields CDR1 SGHTA and CDR2 FQGNSA. Using immunoSEQ multiplex PCR, the repertoire was profiled, and TCRdb retains in-frame clones only, with some absent. The sample consists of under 85,000 clones, approximately 97% of them appearing once. The rearrangement joins TRBV7-2 to TRBJ2-3; 9 bases line up with TRBD1. The receptor's source is a human donor in good health. The material sequenced was T cells isolated from PBMCs. The CDR3 DNA is TGTGCCAGCAGCCAGTGGGACAGGGAGAAGGGTTCGCAGTATTTT. Residues: CASSQWDREKGSQYF.